This T cell receptor (beta chain) appears in the sequencing data of a study of T cell clonotyping in hematopoietic cell transplantation. The CDR3 length is 14 residues. V was shortened by 6 bases and J by 8 bases, with 20 bases between the two germline ends. Germline CDR1 reads LNHDA; CDR2 reads SQIVND (reference sequence). Broader study findings: Without cell sorting, CD4 versus CD8 contributions remain unresolved. Recipient TCR diversity dropped after transplant; expanded clonotypes rose from day 30 to 180. Few recipient clonotypes overlapped donors; over 95% were de novo at given depth. Higher Inverse Simpson Index values in graft donor and pretransplant recipient predicted broader posttransplant TCR diversity.

Comments on this clone: Its antigen is currently unknown.

Generated by immunoSEQ multiplex PCR, the TCRdb table keeps only in-frame clones and is missing some. The sample yields about 16,000 clones, almost 90% seen once. The sample taken for sequencing was peripheral blood mononuclear cells. This clonotype was sampled from a man in his fifties or sixties in good health. Some clones in this sample may be carry-over from other donors' samples. The rearrangement uses TRBV19 and TRBJ2-7; D possibly corresponds to TRBD1 (7 bases). The CDR3 sequence: CASSPGGDRPKQYF. Written as DNA, the CDR3 is TGTGCCAGTAGCCCAGGAGGGGACAGACCGAAGCAGTACTTC. Filled out from reference TRBV19 and TRBJ2-7, the complete variable domain reads DGGITQSPKYLFRKEGQNVTLSCEQNLNHDAMYWYRQDPGQGLRLIYYSQIVNDFQKGDIAEGYSVSREKKESFPLTVTSAQKNPTAFYLCASSPGGDRPKQYFGPGTRLTVT.